The rows below give T cell receptor beta chains drawn from one sample of a study of cytomegalovirus exposure and HLA in healthy donors. The method was immunoSEQ multiplex PCR; TCRdb's version includes in-frame clones alone and lacks a portion of them. In the table there are about 120,000 clones, 83% of which are singletons. The specimen sequenced was PBMCs. These receptor sequences come from a woman between 35 and 50 years old in good health and CMV-seropositive. CDR3s include the opening cysteine and the closing phenylalanine or tryptophan. The order of the fields is clone size, V gene, D gene, J gene, CDR3 DNA, CDR3 protein. A D gene is named only where the DNA matches it firmly. Part of the rows lack a size; the others show once, few, many or a class for expanded clones.

>.|TRBV27|TRBD1|TRBJ2-2
TGTGCCAGCAGTCAAGGGACAGGGGTGGCCACCGGGGAGCTGTTTTTT
CASSQGTGVATGELFF
>.|TRBV13|TRBD2|TRBJ2-2
TGTGCCAGCAGCTTAGGCCATGTGGCTAGCGGATACACCGGGGAGCTGTTTTTT
CASSLGHVASGYTGELFF
>once|TRBV2|TRBD1|TRBJ1-4
TGTGCCAGCAGTGAAGGGCAGGGGGGAAAACTGTTTTTT
CASSEGQGGKLFF
>.|TRBV28|.|TRBJ1-5
TGTGCCAGCAGTTTGGCGGGGCAGGATCAGCCCCAGCATTTT
CASSLAGQDQPQHF
>once|TRBV2|TRBD1|TRBJ1-2
TGTGCCAGCAGCTCCGGGACAGGGATTCAGCTTCGCTACACCTTC
CASSSGTGIQLRYTF
>few|TRBV29-1|.|TRBJ1-5
TGCAGCGTTCGGGACAACCACAATCAGCCCCAGCATTTT
CSVRDNHNQPQHF
>.|TRBV2|TRBD1|TRBJ2-3
TGTGCCAGCAAAGGAACCGGGACAGGGGTTGATACGCAGTATTTT
CASKGTGTGVDTQYF
>.|TRBV28|.|TRBJ1-1
TGTGCCAGCAGTTTAGGGTCTAGGAAAAACACTGAAGCTTTCTTT
CASSLGSRKNTEAFF
>.|TRBV27|TRBD1|TRBJ1-1
TGTGCCAGCAGTCTAACGGGACAGATGAACACTGAAGCTTTCTTT
CASSLTGQMNTEAFF
>.|TRBV7-3|TRBD1|TRBJ2-2
TGTGCCAGCAGCTTTACAGGGGGCGCGAGCACCGGGGAGCTGTTTTTT
CASSFTGGASTGELFF
>few|TRBV6-1|TRBD1|TRBJ1-5
TGTGCCAGCAGTGAAGCCGGGACAGTGAGCCAGCCCCAGCATTTT
CASSEAGTVSQPQHF
>.|TRBV7-9|.|TRBJ2-7
TGTGCCAGCAGCTTAGCGGTCGGTGGTGAGCAGTACTTC
CASSLAVGGEQYF
>few|TRBV13|TRBD2|TRBJ2-7
TGTGCCAGCAGCTACTATAGCGGGAGCGCCTACGAGCAGTACTTC
CASSYYSGSAYEQYF
>.|TRBV5-5|.|TRBJ2-5
TGTGCCAGCAGGACAGGTACCTTTCAAGAGACCCAGTACTTC
CASRTGTFQETQYF
>once|TRBV5-1|.|TRBJ2-7
TGCGCCAGCGGGCAGGGACTCTCCTACGAGCAGTACTTC
CASGQGLSYEQYF
>few|TRBV28|TRBD1|TRBJ1-1
TGTGCCAGCCTAAATCAGGGGGCAGGAACTGAAGCTTTCTTT
CASLNQGAGTEAFF
>.|TRBV18|TRBD2|TRBJ2-1
TGTGCCAGCTCACCACCTAGCGGGGGAATATACAATGAGCAGTTCTTC
CASSPPSGGIYNEQFF
>.|TRBV5-6|TRBD2|TRBJ2-5
TGTGCCAGCAGTCCCCAAGTTCTAGCGGGAGTCCAAGAGACCCAGTACTTC
CASSPQVLAGVQETQYF
>.|TRBV6-5|.|TRBJ1-2
TGTGCCAGCACCGCAACTACAAACTATGGCTACACCTTC
CASTATTNYGYTF